One sample yielded the 31 T cell receptor beta chains listed below, sequenced in a study of blood T cell repertoires in COVID-19. This table comes from immunoSEQ multiplex PCR, and its TCRdb copy is limited to in-frame clones, with some not included. The repertoire holds about 80,000 clones, with 80% to 85% as singletons. The sample was peripheral blood. These receptor sequences come from a woman in her 70s with acute or convalescent COVID-19.

The V and J genes are TRBV30 and TRBJ2-3; 7 bases are a match to TRBD2. The CDR3 length is 19 residues. Germline loops: CDR1 GTSNPN, CDR2 SVGIG (reference sequence). The V and J ends lost 3 bases and 3 bases, in that order; junction bases with no gene match: 21. CDR3 region: CAWRTPTNRLARGTDTQYF. The CDR3 DNA is TGTGCCTGGAGAACGCCAACGAATCGACTAGCAAGAGGGACAGATACGCAGTATTTT. The full variable domain, completed using reference TRBV30 and TRBJ2-3, is SQTIHQWPATLVQPVGSPLSLECTVEGTSNPNLYWYRQAAGRGLQLLFYSVGIGQISSEVPQNLSASRPQDRQFILSSKKLLLSDSGFYLCAWRTPTNRLARGTDTQYFGPGTRLTVL.

J is TRBJ2-7 and V is TRBV28, with D possibly being TRBD2 (5 bases). Germline CDR1 is MDHEN and CDR2 is SYDVKM. The CDR3 is 15 amino acids. Trimming removed 6 bases from V and 0 bases from J, with 15 bases in between. CDR3 in amino acids: CASSPQSGSSYEQYF. CDR3 in DNA: TGTGCCAGCAGCCCCCAATCGGGGAGCTCCTACGAGCAGTACTTC.

This chain joins TRBV19 and TRBJ2-7; the D gene is possibly TRBD1 (5 bases). The V gene's germline CDR1 is LNHDA and CDR2 SQIVND (reference sequence). V was pared by 1 base and J by 7 bases, with 11 bases between. CDR3 length equals 13 residues. CDR3 coding DNA: TGTGCCAGTAGTATAGGCAGGGATGAGGAGCAGTACTTC. Amino acids: CASSIGRDEEQYF.

This chain uses TRBV29-1 with TRBJ2-1; TRBD1 might be the D (6 bases). Germline CDR1 SQVTM, CDR2 ANQGSEA. Trimming shortened V by 6 bases and J by 7 bases, and 16 bases separated the two germline ends. The CDR3 has 13 amino acids. The DNA of the CDR3 is TGCAGCGTGTCACAGGGAAGTGGGAATGAGCAGTTCTTC. Amino acid sequence: CSVSQGSGNEQFF.

The genes are TRBV15 and TRBJ1-4, with TRBD1 matching 9 bases. The CDR3 has 18 residues. Germline assignment: CDR1 LNHNV and CDR2 YYDKDF (reference sequence). Trimming removed 0 bases from V and 1 base from J; junction bases left unmatched: 6. As DNA, the CDR3 is TGTGCCACCAGCAGAGATCCCACAGGGGGCGTAACTAATGAAAAACTGTTTTTT. This translates into CATSRDPTGGVTNEKLFF.

The chain is built from TRBV19 and TRBJ2-7, with D maybe TRBD1 (6 bases). The germline V and J ends were trimmed by 6 bases and 2 bases, with 11 bases remaining between them. CDR3 length: 13 amino acids. CDR1 LNHDA and CDR2 SQIVND come from the germline V gene (reference sequence). CDR3 nucleotide sequence: TGTGCCAGTAGAGGCAGGGGAACCTACGAGCAGTACTTC. This sequence encodes CASRGRGTYEQYF. The complete variable domain, with remaining parts taken from reference TRBV19 and TRBJ2-7, reads DGGITQSPKYLFRKEGQNVTLSCEQNLNHDAMYWYRQDPGQGLRLIYYSQIVNDFQKGDIAEGYSVSREKKESFPLTVTSAQKNPTAFYLCASRGRGTYEQYFGPGTRLTVT.

The chain uses TRBV5-5 and TRBJ1-1, with 7 bases lining up with TRBD1. Germline trimming cut 4 bases from V and 8 bases from J; bases unmatched to any gene: 11. Germline CDR1 SGHKS, CDR2 YYEKEE (reference sequence). This CDR3 has 14 amino acids. In DNA form, the CDR3 reads TGTGCCAGCAGCCCCGGGGACAGCTCAACCGAAGCTTTCTTT. It is translated as CASSPGDSSTEAFF.

This clone was observed many times. The chain links TRBV2 to TRBJ1-5; weak D call: TRBD1 (6 bases). The CDR3 runs to 13 residues. The germline V and J ends were trimmed by 10 bases and 5 bases, with 15 bases remaining between them. CDR1 and CDR2 (germline): SNHLY, FYNNEI. For the CDR3, the DNA is TGTGCCACCCAGGGGAATAGGGATCAGCCCCAGCATTTT. Its translation is CATQGNRDQPQHF.

The chain uses TRBV2 and TRBJ2-1, with a possible D match to TRBD2 (6 bases). This CDR3 comprises 15 residues. The V gene lost 4 bases and the J gene lost 5 bases, with 15 bases spanning the gap. Germline V lookup: CDR1 SNHLY, CDR2 FYNNEI. In DNA, the CDR3 is TGTGCCAGCAGTGCACTGGGACTGGCTAACAATGAGCAGTTCTTC. It yields the protein CASSALGLANNEQFF.

This chain joins TRBV27 and TRBJ1-5, with TRBD1 matching 10 bases. CDR3 length: 18 residues. V gave up 5 bases and J gave up 3 bases; unmatched junction bases: 13. Germline CDR1 MNHEY, CDR2 SMNVEV (reference sequence). CDR3: CASSGGDRGPADNQPQHF. CDR3 DNA: TGTGCCAGCAGTGGGGGGGACAGGGGACCCGCAGACAATCAGCCCCAGCATTTT.

The chain is built from TRBV3-1 (or the pseudogene TRBV3-2) and TRBJ1-5; D unresolved. V dropped 0 bases and J dropped 5 bases, with 5 bases sitting between them. CDR1 and CDR2 from the germline V gene are LGHDT and YNNKEL (reference sequence). The CDR3 is 13 residues long. The CDR3 DNA reads TGTGCCAGCAGCCAAGATCCCGATCAGCCCCAGCATTTT. It is translated as CASSQDPDQPQHF.

The chain combines TRBV14 with TRBJ2-3; 14 positions agree with TRBD2. The germline CDR1 and CDR2 sequences are SGHDN and FVKESK. The CDR3 has 18 residues. Trimming at V came to 3 bases and at J to 5 bases, leaving 10 bases not matched to a gene. The chain's CDR3 is CASSQRTTSGRAVDTQYF. The CDR3 DNA reads TGTGCCAGCAGCCAGAGAACGACTAGCGGGAGGGCCGTAGATACGCAGTATTTT.

This chain connects TRBV6-5 to TRBJ2-1; D gene ambiguous. CDR1 and CDR2 (germline): MNHEY, SVGAGI. Between the trimmed V and J ends, which lost 0 bases and 7 bases, there was a span of 16 bases. The CDR3 extends over 16 amino acids. In DNA form, the CDR3 reads TGTGCCAGCAGTTACTCGAGTAGGCCCCGCGGTAATGAGCAGTTCTTC. This translates into CASSYSSRPRGNEQFF.

This sequence joins TRBV19 and TRBJ2-3; 7 nucleotides align to TRBD2. V shed 8 bases and J 2 bases; nucleotides not matched to a gene: 10. The CDR3 loop spans 15 amino acids. Germline V CDR1 and CDR2: LNHDA, SQIVND (reference sequence). Written as DNA, the CDR3 is TGTGCCAGTTCACGTTGGGGGGGACTCACAGATACGCAGTATTTT. Protein product: CASSRWGGLTDTQYF.

The CDR3: CASSQEKTGWNEQFF. The DNA for the CDR3 is TGTGCCAGCAGCCAAGAGAAGACAGGGTGGAATGAGCAGTTCTTC. The chain combines TRBV3-1 (or the pseudogene TRBV3-2) with TRBJ2-1; TRBD1 aligns across 7 bases. The CDR3 covers 15 residues. Per the germline V gene, CDR1 is LGHDT and CDR2 is YNNKEL (reference sequence). J lost 7 bases, V lost 0 bases, and 6 bases had no gene match.

The chain is built from TRBV6-6 and TRBJ2-3; TRBD1 is a possible D gene (7 bases). V was trimmed by 5 bases and J by 2 bases, leaving 17 bases between them. The CDR3 length is 16 residues. The V gene's germline CDR1 is MNHNY and CDR2 SVGAGI (reference sequence). The CDR3 DNA reads TGTGCCAGCAGTCGGTCGGGGGACAGAGCCACAGATACGCAGTATTTT. Translation gives CASSRSGDRATDTQYF.

The genes are TRBV2 and TRBJ1-1; D is uncertain. The germline V gene has CDR1 SNHLY and CDR2 FYNNEI. Trimming took 4 bases from V and 1 from J, leaving 10 bases between them. The CDR3 is 14 amino acids. CDR3 region: CASSVSQSNTEAFF. In nucleotides, the CDR3 is TGTGCCAGCAGTGTGTCCCAGTCGAACACTGAAGCTTTCTTT.

The chain carries TRBV11-2 and TRBJ2-5, with 8 bases lining up with TRBD1. The J segment lost 2 bases and the V segment lost 4 bases, leaving 9 bases of the junction unmatched. The V gene's germline CDR1 is SGHAT and CDR2 FQNNGV. CDR3 size: 16 residues. In DNA form, the CDR3 reads TGTGCCAGCAGCTGGAGGGGCAGGGGGCCTCAAGAGACCCAGTACTTC. Protein product: CASSWRGRGPQETQYF.

The rearrangement links TRBV6-4 to TRBJ2-1; 8 bases match TRBD2. With V trimmed by 3 bases and J by 7 bases, 11 bases remained unmatched. This CDR3 has 16 amino acids. Germline V CDR1 and CDR2: MRHNA, SNTAGT. CDR3 sequence reads: CASSEVSGVRKNEQFF. The CDR3 coding sequence is TGTGCCAGCAGTGAGGTTAGCGGGGTCAGAAAGAATGAGCAGTTCTTC.

This clone has only a few counts. V and J are TRBV27 and TRBJ1-5; 10 bases align to TRBD1. The V segment lost 5 bases and the J segment 7 bases; nucleotides outside the gene matches: 8. Germline V gene data show CDR1 as MNHEY and CDR2 as SMNVEV (reference sequence). The CDR3 is 15 amino acids. The CDR3 sequence is CASSPRQGAEQPQHF. The CDR3 DNA reads TGTGCCAGCAGTCCCCGACAGGGGGCTGAACAGCCCCAGCATTTT.

The chain employs TRBV3-1 (or the pseudogene TRBV3-2) and TRBJ1-5, with D uncertain. From germline, CDR1 is LGHDT and CDR2 YNNKEL (reference sequence). CDR3 length: 13 amino acids. Trimming cost V 2 bases and J 6 bases, with 8 bases left between them. The CDR3 is CASSQSPGQPQHF. CDR3 coding DNA: TGTGCCAGCAGCCAATCACCGGGTCAGCCCCAGCATTTT.

The V call is TRBV29-1, the J call TRBJ1-2, with D maybe TRBD1 (6 bases). Trimming removed 4 bases at V and 4 bases at J, with 16 bases between. Germline V CDR1 and CDR2: SQVTM, ANQGSEA. CDR3 length equals 14 residues. This CDR3 reads CSVVSVRGVYGYTF. Here the CDR3 DNA reads TGCAGCGTTGTTAGTGTCAGGGGTGTCTATGGCTACACCTTC.

This clone was found once. This chain uses TRBV10-1 with TRBJ2-7; a possible D gene is TRBD2 (5 bases). V was clipped by 5 bases and J by 3 bases, with 14 bases between them. This CDR3 is built from 14 residues. From germline, CDR1 is WNHNN and CDR2 SYGVQD (reference sequence). Written as DNA, the CDR3 is TGCGCCAGCAGTATAGCGCGGTCCGGCTACGAGCAGTACTTC. Amino acid sequence: CASSIARSGYEQYF.

This clone is a singleton in its sample. The sample has other DNA sequences that encode this CDR3 too. CDR3 in amino acids: CASSLVVAGAGETQYF. The CDR3 DNA sequence: TGCGCCAGCAGCTTGGTCGTAGCGGGAGCGGGCGAGACCCAGTACTTC. The chain carries TRBV5-1 and TRBJ2-5; 9 nucleotides match TRBD2. Trimming removed 0 bases from V and 5 bases from J; junction bases left unmatched: 8. The CDR3 loop spans 16 amino acids. Looked up from germline, CDR1 is SGHRS and CDR2 is YFSETQ.

The V call is TRBV14, the J call TRBJ2-2; 7 bases agree with TRBD2. V lost 3 bases, J lost 5 bases, and 3 bases stayed unmatched. The CDR3 is 14 residues long. Germline V CDR1 and CDR2: SGHDN, FVKESK. In nucleotides, the CDR3 is TGTGCCAGCAGCCAGAGAGCGGGGACCGGGGAGCTGTTTTTT. Residues: CASSQRAGTGELFF.

The chain carries TRBV27 and TRBJ2-7; a possible D gene is TRBD1 (5 bases). Deletions cut 2 bases from V and 1 base from J, with 9 bases between. Germline V lookup: CDR1 MNHEY, CDR2 SMNVEV (reference sequence). The CDR3 spans 14 residues. CDR3 region: CASSLTKGSYEQYF. DNA for the CDR3: TGTGCCAGCAGTTTAACTAAGGGGTCCTACGAGCAGTACTTC.

The V and J genes are TRBV7-8 and TRBJ2-1, with D perhaps TRBD2 (7 bases). The CDR3 contains 18 residues. Germline V gene sequence: CDR1 SGHVS, CDR2 FQNEAQ. V was cut by 5 bases and J by 0 bases, with 20 bases left in between. As DNA, the CDR3 is TGTGCCAGCAGCCAAGAGGGGGGGGCGATGTTCTCCTACAATGAGCAGTTCTTC. Translating it yields CASSQEGGAMFSYNEQFF. Full variable domain (missing parts from reference TRBV7-8 and TRBJ2-1): GAGVSQSPRYKVAKRGQDVALRCDPISGHVSLFWYQQALGQGPEFLTYFQNEAQLDKSGLPSDRFFAERPEGSVSTLKIQRTQQEDSAVYLCASSQEGGAMFSYNEQFFGPGTRLTVL.

This clone has a single count. CDR3 DNA: TGCGCCAGCAGCTTAGTGGACTCGCCAGATACGCAGTATTTT. Encoded protein: CASSLVDSPDTQYF. The gene calls are TRBV5-1 and TRBJ2-3; perhaps TRBD2 as D (5 bases). CDR1 and CDR2 (germline): SGHRS, YFSETQ. This CDR3 is 14 amino acids long. The V gene lost 2 bases and the J gene lost 4 bases, with 11 bases spanning the gap.

This clone has more than one count but fewer than ten. The V gene is TRBV19, the J gene TRBJ2-7; 14 bases are a match to TRBD2. J was trimmed by 2 bases and V by 5 bases; bases with no gene match: 5. CDR3 length equals 16 residues. Germline CDR1 and CDR2: LNHDA and SQIVND (reference sequence). CDR3 DNA: TGTGCCAGTAGTGTTGCGACTAGCGGGAGGGCCTACGAGCAGTACTTC. Translating gives CASSVATSGRAYEQYF.

The chain carries TRBV5-1 and TRBJ2-2, with 15 bases matching TRBD2. The germline V gene encodes CDR1 SGHRS and CDR2 YFSETQ. With 6 bases clipped from V and 5 bases from J, the junction kept 11 bases outside the gene matches. CDR3 length: 18 residues. This CDR3 is CASTPGGLAGGSTGELFF. Written as DNA, the CDR3 is TGCGCCAGCACTCCGGGGGGACTAGCGGGAGGTTCGACCGGGGAGCTGTTTTTT. Filled out from reference TRBV5-1 and TRBJ2-2, the complete variable domain reads KAGVTQTPRYLIKTRGQQVTLSCSPISGHRSVSWYQQTPGQGLQFLFEYFSETQRNKGNFPGRFSGRQFSNSRSEMNVSTLELGDSALYLCASTPGGLAGGSTGELFFGEGSRLTVL.

The gene calls are TRBV6-1 and TRBJ2-2; tentatively, D is TRBD2 (5 bases). CDR1 is MNHNS and CDR2 is SASEGT in the germline V gene. Trimming stripped 5 bases from V and 1 base from J, with 8 bases between. The CDR3 runs 14 residues. CDR3: CASSFGGNTGELFF. The CDR3 bases are TGTGCCAGCAGTTTTGGAGGGAACACCGGGGAGCTGTTTTTT.